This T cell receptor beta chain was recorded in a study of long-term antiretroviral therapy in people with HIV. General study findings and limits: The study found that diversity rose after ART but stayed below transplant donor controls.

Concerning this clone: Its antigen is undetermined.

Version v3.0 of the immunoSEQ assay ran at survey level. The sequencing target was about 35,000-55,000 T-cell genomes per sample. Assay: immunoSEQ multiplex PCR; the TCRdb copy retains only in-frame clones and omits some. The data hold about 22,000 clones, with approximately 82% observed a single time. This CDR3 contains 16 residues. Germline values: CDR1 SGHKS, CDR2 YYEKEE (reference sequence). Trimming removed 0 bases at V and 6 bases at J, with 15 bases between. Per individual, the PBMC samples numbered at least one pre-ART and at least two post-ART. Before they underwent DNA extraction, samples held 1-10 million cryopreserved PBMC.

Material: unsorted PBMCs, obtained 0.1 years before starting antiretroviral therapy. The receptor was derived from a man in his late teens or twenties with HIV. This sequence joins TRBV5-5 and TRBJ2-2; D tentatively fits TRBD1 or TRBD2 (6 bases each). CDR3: CASSLGYREDAGELFF. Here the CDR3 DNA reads TGTGCCAGCAGCTTGGGCTACAGGGAGGATGCCGGGGAGCTGTTTTTT.